The present entry profiles one TCR beta chain with its context. Germline V gene sequence: CDR1 KGHSH, CDR2 LQKENI. The CDR3 sequence is 16 residues long. V shed 0 bases and J 1 base; nucleotides not matched to a gene: 3. The entry originates in a study of blood T cell repertoires in COVID-19. Whole-study context: Acute-phase and convalescent COVID-19 samples originated in the United States, Italy and Spain. Sources were T cells, B-cell-depleted T cells, or PBMCs; the material itself was cDNA or gDNA.

How the authors handled the data: Amplification of reference gene primers provided the estimated nucleated cell counts. Method: immunoSEQ multiplex PCR; TCRdb's copy keeps in-frame clones and lacks some. The DNA gave D and trimming, while V, J and clone size come from that table. The repertoire holds 100,000 to 150,000 clones, around 81% seen once, with approximately 8.7% in the top ten. The TCR sequence derives from a woman aged 60-75 years with active or convalescent COVID-19. Sequenced material: peripheral blood. The chain employs TRBV18 and TRBJ2-5; 9 bases fit TRBD2. The CDR3 DNA sequence: TGTGCCAGCTCACCACCTAGCGGGGGTTTCCAAGAGACCCAGTACTTC. Residues: CASSPPSGGFQETQYF. The complete variable domain, with remaining parts taken from reference TRBV18 and TRBJ2-5, reads NAGVMQNPRHLVRRRGQEARLRCSPMKGHSHVYWYRQLPEEGLKFMVYLQKENIIDESGMPKERFSAEFPKEGPSILRIQQVVRGDSAAYFCASSPPSGGFQETQYFGPGTRLLVL.